The clone carrying this TCR beta chain was counted ten times or more. The data were obtained in a study of regulatory T cells in long-lasting Graves disease. TCR beta libraries were built with iRepertoire HTBI primers and Arm-PCR of CDR3 regions. TCRdb re-derived calls from the multiplex PCR reads in MiXCR, one entry per CDR3 protein. The sample yields roughly 410,000 distinct CDR3 sequences, 15% seen once. There are 14 residues in the CDR3. Trimming took off 0 bases at V and 3 bases at J, with 6 bases between the two ends. Time point given: newly diagnosed GD, antithyroid drugs for less than 3 months. Preparation of the TCR library used RNA extracted from PBMCs. The data also belong to a second study, concerning T cells in Graves' hyperthyroidism and ophthalmopathy.

The receptor was derived from a woman in her 40s with Graves disease. The chain joins TRBV12-3 or TRBV12-4 to TRBJ2-4, with no clear D. The sequencing here drew on peripheral blood mononuclear cells (PBMCs), taken at new diagnosis, from a patient treated with antithyroid drugs. As DNA, the CDR3 is TGTGCCAGCAGTTTAGCGGTAGACAAAAACATTCAGTACTTC. Protein product: CASSLAVDKNIQYF.